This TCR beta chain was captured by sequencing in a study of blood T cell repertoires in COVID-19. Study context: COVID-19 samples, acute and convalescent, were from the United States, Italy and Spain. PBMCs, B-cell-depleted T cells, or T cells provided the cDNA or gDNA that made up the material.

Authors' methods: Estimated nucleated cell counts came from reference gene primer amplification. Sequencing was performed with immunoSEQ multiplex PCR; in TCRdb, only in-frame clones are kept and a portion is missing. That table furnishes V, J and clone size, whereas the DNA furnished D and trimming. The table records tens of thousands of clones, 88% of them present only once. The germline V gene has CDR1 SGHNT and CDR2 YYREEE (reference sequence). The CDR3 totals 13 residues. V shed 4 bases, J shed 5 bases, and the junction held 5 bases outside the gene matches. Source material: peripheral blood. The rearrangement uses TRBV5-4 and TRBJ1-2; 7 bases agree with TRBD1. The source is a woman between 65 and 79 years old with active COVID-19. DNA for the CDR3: TGTGCCAGCAGCATTGACAGGGAGTATGGCTACACCTTC. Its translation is CASSIDREYGYTF.